Listed here are 17 T cell receptor beta chains from one sample, sequenced in a study of T-cell reconstitution after alpha-beta-depleted transplantation in children. Preparation of the TCRbeta library involved a method that used unique molecular identifiers. TCRdb analysed the PCR reads with MiXCR anew, one entry per CDR3 protein. This sample has about a million distinct CDR3 sequences; less than 30% occur once, and the top ten carry over 25%. This specimen consisted of PBMCs, mostly from graft donor cells, obtained 360 days after TCRalphabeta/CD19-depleted stem cell transplant. The source is a boy in the first two years of life who had a stem cell transplant for SCID, so the T cells may come from the graft donor.

The chain is built from TRBV5-1 and TRBJ2-7, with D maybe TRBD1 (6 bases). CDR1 is SGHRS, CDR2 YFSETQ, per germline. The CDR3 length is 15 residues. Trimming shortened V by 0 bases and J by 2 bases, and 12 bases separated the two germline ends. The CDR3 DNA sequence: TGCGCCAGCAGCTTGGCTTCCCCAGGGGCCTACGAGCAGTACTTC. Its protein is CASSLASPGAYEQYF.

The table lists this clonotype with a few counts. The chain employs TRBV20-1 and TRBJ2-3, with 15 bases that match TRBD2. Germline-derived CDR1 and CDR2 are DFQATT and SNEGSKA (reference sequence). This CDR3 spans 14 amino acids. V lost 3 bases, J lost 13 bases, and 8 bases stayed unmatched. The CDR3 spells CSASRGLAGGREYF. The CDR3 coding sequence is TGCAGTGCTAGCCGGGGACTAGCGGGGGGCCGGGAGTATTTT.

The rearrangement uses TRBV25-1 and TRBJ2-5; D unresolved. The V end lost 6 bases, the J end lost 5 bases, and 10 bases lay between the germline ends. Germline V gene sequence: CDR1 MGHDK, CDR2 SYGVNS. The CDR3 is 12 amino acids. DNA of the CDR3: TGTGCCAGCAGCGGTTACCCGGAGACCCAGTACTTC. Encoded protein: CASSGYPETQYF.

This clonotype was seen more than once but under ten times. The rearrangement links TRBV5-1 to TRBJ2-7; TRBD2 is a possible D gene (6 bases). The length of the CDR3 is 14 residues. V was shortened by 6 bases and J by 2 bases, with 15 bases between the two germline ends. CDR1 and CDR2 (germline): SGHRS, YFSETQ. Written as DNA, the CDR3 is TGCGCCAGCACGCCCGGGACTGACCCCTACGAGCAGTACTTC. As protein: CASTPGTDPYEQYF.

V gene TRBV4-1 combines with J gene TRBJ2-7, with D maybe TRBD2 (5 bases). Trimming removed 1 base at V and 2 bases at J, with 12 bases between. The CDR3 loop spans 15 amino acids. Germline CDR1 is MGHRA and CDR2 is YSYEKL. The CDR3: CASSQGSGLPYEQYF. DNA for the CDR3: TGCGCCAGCAGCCAAGGTTCAGGACTCCCCTACGAGCAGTACTTC.

The gene calls are TRBV5-1 and TRBJ2-2; 8 bases fit TRBD2. CDR3 length equals 14 residues. Per the germline V gene, CDR1 is SGHRS and CDR2 is YFSETQ. The ends lost 3 bases at V and 5 bases at J; junction bases unmatched: 3. The CDR3, as DNA: TGCGCCAGCAGCTGTAAGCGGGGGACCGGGGAGCTGTTTTTT. As protein: CASSCKRGTGELFF. The variable domain in full, completed from reference TRBV5-1 and TRBJ2-2, reads KAGVTQTPRYLIKTRGQQVTLSCSPISGHRSVSWYQQTPGQGLQFLFEYFSETQRNKGNFPGRFSGRQFSNSRSEMNVSTLELGDSALYLCASSCKRGTGELFFGEGSRLTVL.

The chain joins TRBV7-9 to TRBJ2-5; D assignment may be TRBD1 or TRBD2 (5 bases each). Trimming cost V 6 bases and J 2 bases, with 13 bases left between them. The CDR3 is 14 amino acids. Germline values: CDR1 SEHNR, CDR2 FQNEAQ (reference sequence). This chain's CDR3 is CASRRGDGQETQYF. The CDR3 nucleotides are TGTGCCAGCAGACGAGGGGACGGACAAGAGACCCAGTACTTC.

V gene TRBV29-1 combines with J gene TRBJ2-7; D tentatively reads TRBD1 or TRBD2 (6 bases each). The CDR3 covers 14 residues. Trimming removed 6 bases from V and 2 bases from J, with 17 bases in between. Germline-derived CDR1 and CDR2 are SQVTM and ANQGSEA. In DNA, the CDR3 is TGCAGCGTAGTCCCCGTGGAGGGGGCCTACGAGCAGTACTTC. It encodes CSVVPVEGAYEQYF.

V usage is TRBV11-2 and J usage is TRBJ2-3; TRBD1 is a possible D gene (5 bases). CDR3 size: 16 residues. Germline V CDR1 and CDR2: SGHAT, FQNNGV. Trimming cost V 0 bases and J 1 base, with 11 bases left between them. CDR3 amino acids: CASSLEAGWGTDTQYF. The CDR3 nucleotides are TGTGCCAGCAGCTTAGAGGCAGGGTGGGGCACAGATACGCAGTATTTT.

V and J are TRBV12-3 or TRBV12-4 and TRBJ1-2; no reliable D call. The CDR3 totals 14 residues. Between the trimmed V and J ends, which lost 10 bases and 6 bases, there was a span of 21 bases. The CDR3 region has the DNA TGTGCCACCAGCCCTGCGGGGTTCGCTAATGGCTACACCTTC. This encodes CATSPAGFANGYTF.

This clonotype showed up just a few times. The chain links TRBV9 to TRBJ1-2; TRBD1 matches at 10 bases. The germline CDR1 and CDR2 sequences are SGDLS and YYNGEE. The CDR3 contains 15 residues. V was pared by 2 bases and J by 2 bases, with 3 bases of the junction left unmatched. The CDR3 nucleotides are TGTGCCAGCAGCGTTCGGGACAGGGGAAACTATGGCTACACCTTC. Encoded protein: CASSVRDRGNYGYTF.

This chain connects TRBV12-3 or TRBV12-4 to TRBJ1-4; D is possibly TRBD1 (5 bases). Trimming pared 5 bases from V and 0 bases from J, leaving 13 bases between. The length of the CDR3 is 16 residues. CDR3 DNA: TGTGCCAGCAGTCCAGGGACTCTTGCAACTAATGAAAAACTGTTTTTT. This codes for CASSPGTLATNEKLFF.

V is TRBV4-1 and J is TRBJ1-4; no clear D gene. Germline V gene sequence: CDR1 MGHRA, CDR2 YSYEKL. Deletions cut 0 bases from V and 4 bases from J, with 18 bases between. The CDR3 has 18 residues. In DNA form, the CDR3 reads TGCGCCAGCAGCCAAGAAGTCTGGTCGCCCGGCGATAATGAAAAACTGTTTTTT. Translation gives CASSQEVWSPGDNEKLFF.

The CDR3 sequence: CSASLPGTGVSGELFF. The CDR3 DNA follows: TGCAGTGCCTCATTACCCGGGACAGGGGTTTCAGGGGAGCTGTTTTTT. V usage is TRBV20-1 and J usage is TRBJ2-2, with 10 bases matching TRBD1. Germline V gene data show CDR1 as DFQATT and CDR2 as SNEGSKA (reference sequence). The CDR3 is 16 residues long. Unmatched junction bases numbered 15, after V lost 6 bases and J lost 8 bases.

The V and J genes are TRBV5-1 and TRBJ2-1, with D unclear. V shed 3 bases and J shed 2 bases, with 12 bases lying between them. CDR1 is SGHRS, CDR2 YFSETQ, per germline. The CDR3 loop spans 15 amino acids. CDR3 sequence reads: CASSSTTGPYNEQFF. CDR3 DNA: TGCGCCAGCAGCTCAACGACCGGTCCCTACAATGAGCAGTTCTTC.

In DNA, the CDR3 is TGTGCCAGCAGTGAAACAGGGAAGGGGACCACCGGGGAGCTGTTTTTT. Translation: CASSETGKGTTGELFF. This chain connects TRBV12-3 or TRBV12-4 to TRBJ2-2, with D possibly TRBD1 on 6 matching bases. This CDR3 has 16 amino acids. Deletions cut 5 bases from V and 4 bases from J, with 17 bases between.

V and J are TRBV6-5 and TRBJ2-1; 8 bases line up with TRBD2. Germline V lookup: CDR1 MNHEY, CDR2 SVGAGI. The CDR3 extends over 15 amino acids. The J segment lost 8 bases and the V segment lost 2 bases, leaving 8 bases of the junction unmatched. The CDR3 sequence: CASSYAAGGLYEQFF. In DNA, the CDR3 is TGTGCCAGCAGTTACGCCGCGGGGGGCTTGTATGAGCAGTTCTTC.